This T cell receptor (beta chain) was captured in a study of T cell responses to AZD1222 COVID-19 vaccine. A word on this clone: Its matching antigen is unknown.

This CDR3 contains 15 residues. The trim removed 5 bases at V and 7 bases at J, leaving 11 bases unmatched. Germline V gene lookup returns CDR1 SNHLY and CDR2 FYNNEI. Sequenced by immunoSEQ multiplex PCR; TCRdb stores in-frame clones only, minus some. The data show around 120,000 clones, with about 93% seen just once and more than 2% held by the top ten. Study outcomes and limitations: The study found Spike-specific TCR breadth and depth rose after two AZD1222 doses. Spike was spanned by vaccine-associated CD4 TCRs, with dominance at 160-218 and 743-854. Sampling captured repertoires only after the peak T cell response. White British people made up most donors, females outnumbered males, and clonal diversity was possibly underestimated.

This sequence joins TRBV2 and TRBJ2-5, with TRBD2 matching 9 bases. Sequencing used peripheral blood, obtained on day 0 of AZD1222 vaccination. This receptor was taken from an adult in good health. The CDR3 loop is CASSQLAGAPGTQYF. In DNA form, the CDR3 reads TGTGCCAGCAGTCAGTTAGCGGGGGCCCCCGGGACCCAGTACTTC. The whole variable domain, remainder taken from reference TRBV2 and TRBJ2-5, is EPEVTQTPSHQVTQMGQEVILRCVPISNHLYFYWYRQILGQKVEFLVSFYNNEISEKSEIFDDQFSVERPDGSNFTLKIRSTKLEDSAMYFCASSQLAGAPGTQYFGPGTRLLVL.